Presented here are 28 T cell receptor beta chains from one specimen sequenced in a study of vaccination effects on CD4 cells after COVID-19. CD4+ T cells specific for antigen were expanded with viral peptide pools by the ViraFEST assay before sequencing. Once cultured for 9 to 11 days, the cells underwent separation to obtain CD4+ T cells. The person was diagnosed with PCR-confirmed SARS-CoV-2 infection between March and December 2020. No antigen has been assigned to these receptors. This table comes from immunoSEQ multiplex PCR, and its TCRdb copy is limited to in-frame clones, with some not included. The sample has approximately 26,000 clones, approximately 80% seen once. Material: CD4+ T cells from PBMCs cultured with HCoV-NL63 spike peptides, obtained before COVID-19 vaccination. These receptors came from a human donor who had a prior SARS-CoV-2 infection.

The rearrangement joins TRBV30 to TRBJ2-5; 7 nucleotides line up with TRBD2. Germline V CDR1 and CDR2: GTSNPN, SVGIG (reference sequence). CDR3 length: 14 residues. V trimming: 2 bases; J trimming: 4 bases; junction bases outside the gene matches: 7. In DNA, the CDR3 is TGTGCCTGGAGTAGGCGGGAGAAGGGAGAGACCCAGTACTTC. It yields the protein CAWSRREKGETQYF.

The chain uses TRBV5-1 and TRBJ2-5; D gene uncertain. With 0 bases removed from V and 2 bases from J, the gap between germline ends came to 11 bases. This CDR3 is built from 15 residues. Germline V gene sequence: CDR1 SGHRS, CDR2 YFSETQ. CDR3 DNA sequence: TGCGCCAGCAGCTTGGCTTGGCCAGTTCAAGAGACCCAGTACTTC. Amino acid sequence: CASSLAWPVQETQYF.

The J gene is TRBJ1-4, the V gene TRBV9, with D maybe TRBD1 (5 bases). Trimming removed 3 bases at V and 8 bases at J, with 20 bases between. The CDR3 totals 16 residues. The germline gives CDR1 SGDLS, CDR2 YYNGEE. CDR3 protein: CASSATVGGAREKLFF. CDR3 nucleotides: TGTGCCAGCAGCGCCACTGTGGGAGGGGCGAGGGAAAAACTGTTTTTT.

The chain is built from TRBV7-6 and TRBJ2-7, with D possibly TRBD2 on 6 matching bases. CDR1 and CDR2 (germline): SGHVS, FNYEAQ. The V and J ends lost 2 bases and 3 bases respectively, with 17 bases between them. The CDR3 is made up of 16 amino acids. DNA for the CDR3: TGTGCCAGCAGCTTACTGTTTAGCGGAGACCTCTACGAGCAGTACTTC. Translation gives CASSLLFSGDLYEQYF.

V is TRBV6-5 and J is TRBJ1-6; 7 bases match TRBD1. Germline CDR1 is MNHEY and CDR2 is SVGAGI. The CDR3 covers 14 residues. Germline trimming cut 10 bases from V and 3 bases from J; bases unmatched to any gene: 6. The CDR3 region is CAIRRDSYNSPLHF. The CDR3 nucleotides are TGTGCCATCCGCAGGGACAGCTATAATTCACCCCTCCACTTT.

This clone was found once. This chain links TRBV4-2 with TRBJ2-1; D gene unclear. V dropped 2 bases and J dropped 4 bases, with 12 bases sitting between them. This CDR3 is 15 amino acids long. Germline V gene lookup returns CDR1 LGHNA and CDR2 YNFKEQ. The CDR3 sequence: CASSQLTLGYNEQFF. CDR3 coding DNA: TGTGCCAGCAGCCAACTTACCCTTGGATACAATGAGCAGTTCTTC.

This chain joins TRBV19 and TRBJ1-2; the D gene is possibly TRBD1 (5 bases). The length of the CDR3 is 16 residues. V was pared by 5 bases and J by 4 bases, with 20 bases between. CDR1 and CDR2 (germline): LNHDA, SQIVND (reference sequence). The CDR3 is CASSPPGAGPSYGYTF. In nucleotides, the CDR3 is TGTGCCAGTAGTCCTCCCGGGGCAGGGCCGAGCTATGGCTACACCTTC.

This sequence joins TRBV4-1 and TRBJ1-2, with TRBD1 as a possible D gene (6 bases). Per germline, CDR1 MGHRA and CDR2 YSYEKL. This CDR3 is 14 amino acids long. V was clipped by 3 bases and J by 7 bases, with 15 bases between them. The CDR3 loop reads CASSHPTGSRGYTF. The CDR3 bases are TGCGCCAGCAGCCACCCGACAGGTTCGCGTGGCTACACCTTC.

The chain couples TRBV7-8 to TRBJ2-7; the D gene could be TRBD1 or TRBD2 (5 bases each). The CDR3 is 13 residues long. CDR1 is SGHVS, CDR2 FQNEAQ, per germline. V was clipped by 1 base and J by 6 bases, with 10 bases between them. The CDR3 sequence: CASSLGGFSEQYF. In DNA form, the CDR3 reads TGTGCCAGCAGCTTAGGGGGGTTCTCCGAGCAGTACTTC.

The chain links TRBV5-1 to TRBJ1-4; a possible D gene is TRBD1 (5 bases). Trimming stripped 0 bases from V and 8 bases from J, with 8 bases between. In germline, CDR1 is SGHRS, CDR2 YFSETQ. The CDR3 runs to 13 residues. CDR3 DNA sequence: TGCGCCAGCAGCTTGGGCTGGGGGGAAAAACTGTTTTTT. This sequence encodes CASSLGWGEKLFF.

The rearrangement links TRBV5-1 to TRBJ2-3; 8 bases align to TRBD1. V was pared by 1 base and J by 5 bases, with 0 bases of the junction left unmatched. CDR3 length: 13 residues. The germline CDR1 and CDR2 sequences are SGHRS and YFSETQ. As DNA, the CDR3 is TGCGCCAGCAGCTTGACAGGGGGAGATACGCAGTATTTT. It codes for CASSLTGGDTQYF. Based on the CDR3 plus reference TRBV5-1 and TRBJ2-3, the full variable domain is KAGVTQTPRYLIKTRGQQVTLSCSPISGHRSVSWYQQTPGQGLQFLFEYFSETQRNKGNFPGRFSGRQFSNSRSEMNVSTLELGDSALYLCASSLTGGDTQYFGPGTRLTVL.

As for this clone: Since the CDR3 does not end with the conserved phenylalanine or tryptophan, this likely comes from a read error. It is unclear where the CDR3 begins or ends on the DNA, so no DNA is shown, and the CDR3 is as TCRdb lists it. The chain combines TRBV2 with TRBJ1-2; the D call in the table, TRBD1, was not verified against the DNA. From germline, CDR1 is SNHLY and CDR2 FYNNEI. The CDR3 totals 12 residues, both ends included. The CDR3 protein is CASSPYGQDLSL.

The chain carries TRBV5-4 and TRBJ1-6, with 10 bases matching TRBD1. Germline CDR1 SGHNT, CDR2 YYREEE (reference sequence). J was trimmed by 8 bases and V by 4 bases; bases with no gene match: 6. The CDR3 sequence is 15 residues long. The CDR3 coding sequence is TGTGCCAGCAGCCCCGGGACAGGGGCTTATTCACCCCTCCACTTT. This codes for CASSPGTGAYSPLHF.

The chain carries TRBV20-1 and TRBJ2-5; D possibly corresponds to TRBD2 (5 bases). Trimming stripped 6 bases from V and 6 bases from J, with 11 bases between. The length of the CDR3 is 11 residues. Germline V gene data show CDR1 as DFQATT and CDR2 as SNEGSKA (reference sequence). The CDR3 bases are TGCAGTGCCTCACTAGTTCAGACCCAGTACTTC. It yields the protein CSASLVQTQYF.

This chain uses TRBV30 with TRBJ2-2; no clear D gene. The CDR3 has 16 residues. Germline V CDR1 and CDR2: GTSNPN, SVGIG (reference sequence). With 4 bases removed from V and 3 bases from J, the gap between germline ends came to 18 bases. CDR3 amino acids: CAWKPSSRWDTGELFF. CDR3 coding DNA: TGTGCCTGGAAACCCTCATCCCGGTGGGACACCGGGGAGCTGTTTTTT.

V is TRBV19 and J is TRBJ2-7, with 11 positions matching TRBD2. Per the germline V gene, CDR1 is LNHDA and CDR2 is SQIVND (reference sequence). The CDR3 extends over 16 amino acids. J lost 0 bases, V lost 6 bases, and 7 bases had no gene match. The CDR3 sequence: CASSFLAGGSSYEQYF. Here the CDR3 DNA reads TGTGCCAGTAGCTTCCTAGCGGGAGGTTCCTCCTACGAGCAGTACTTC.

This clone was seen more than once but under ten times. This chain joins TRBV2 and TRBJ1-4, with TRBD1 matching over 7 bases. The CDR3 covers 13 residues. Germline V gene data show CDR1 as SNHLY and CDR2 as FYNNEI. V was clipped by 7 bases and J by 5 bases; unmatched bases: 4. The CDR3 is CASNIQGNEKLFF. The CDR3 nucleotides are TGTGCCAGCAACATACAGGGGAATGAAAAACTGTTTTTT.

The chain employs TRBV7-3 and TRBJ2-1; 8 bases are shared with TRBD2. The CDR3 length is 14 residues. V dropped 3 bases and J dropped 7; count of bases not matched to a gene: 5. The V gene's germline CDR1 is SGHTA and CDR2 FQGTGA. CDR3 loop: CASSFASGSNEQFF. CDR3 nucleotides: TGTGCCAGCAGCTTTGCTAGCGGGTCTAATGAGCAGTTCTTC.

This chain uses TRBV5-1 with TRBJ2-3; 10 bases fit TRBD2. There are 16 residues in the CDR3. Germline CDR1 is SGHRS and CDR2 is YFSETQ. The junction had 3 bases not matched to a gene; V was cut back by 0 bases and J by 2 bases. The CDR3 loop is CASSLGLAGDTDTQYF. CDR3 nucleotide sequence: TGCGCCAGCAGCTTGGGGCTAGCGGGGGACACAGATACGCAGTATTTT.

CDR3 bases: TGTGCCACCAGCAGTGGGGACTCCAGCTCTGGAAACACCATATATTTT. This translates into CATSSGDSSSGNTIYF. This chain links TRBV15 with TRBJ1-3, with TRBD1 as a possible D gene (5 bases). The CDR3 extends over 16 amino acids. V was clipped by 3 bases and J by 0 bases, with 12 bases between them. Germline V gene data show CDR1 as LNHNV and CDR2 as YYDKDF (reference sequence).

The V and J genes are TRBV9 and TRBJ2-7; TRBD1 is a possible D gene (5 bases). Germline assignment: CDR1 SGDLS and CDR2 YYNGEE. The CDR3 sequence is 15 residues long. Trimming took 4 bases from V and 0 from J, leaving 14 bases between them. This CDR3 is CASSPHLDSSYEQYF. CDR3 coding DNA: TGTGCCAGCAGCCCTCACCTCGACAGCTCCTACGAGCAGTACTTC.

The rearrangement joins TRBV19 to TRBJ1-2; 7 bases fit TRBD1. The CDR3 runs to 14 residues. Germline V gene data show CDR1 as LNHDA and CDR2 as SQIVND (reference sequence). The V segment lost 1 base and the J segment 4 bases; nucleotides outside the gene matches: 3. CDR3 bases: TGTGCCAGTAGTATAGCAGGGACAGTCTATGGCTACACCTTC. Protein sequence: CASSIAGTVYGYTF.

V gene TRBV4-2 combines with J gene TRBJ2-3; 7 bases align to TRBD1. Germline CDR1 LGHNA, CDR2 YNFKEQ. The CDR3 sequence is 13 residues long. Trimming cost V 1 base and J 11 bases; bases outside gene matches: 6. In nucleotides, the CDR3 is TGTGCCAGCAGCCAAGCCGGGACAGAGTTGCAGTATTTT. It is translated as CASSQAGTELQYF.

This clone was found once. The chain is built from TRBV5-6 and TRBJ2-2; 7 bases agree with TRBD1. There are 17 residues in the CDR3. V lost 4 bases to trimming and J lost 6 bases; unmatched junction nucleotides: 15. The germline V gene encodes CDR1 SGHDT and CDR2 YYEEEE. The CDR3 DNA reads TGTGCCAGCAGCGTCCCAGGGGGATGGGGCTTCCCCGGGGAGCTGTTTTTT. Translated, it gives CASSVPGGWGFPGELFF.

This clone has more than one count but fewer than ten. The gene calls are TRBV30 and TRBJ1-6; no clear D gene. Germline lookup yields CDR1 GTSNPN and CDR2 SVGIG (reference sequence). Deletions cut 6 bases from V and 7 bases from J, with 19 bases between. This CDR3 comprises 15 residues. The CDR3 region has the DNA TGTGCCTGCCACCCAAGAGGACTTTTGAATTCACCCCTCCACTTT. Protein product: CACHPRGLLNSPLHF.

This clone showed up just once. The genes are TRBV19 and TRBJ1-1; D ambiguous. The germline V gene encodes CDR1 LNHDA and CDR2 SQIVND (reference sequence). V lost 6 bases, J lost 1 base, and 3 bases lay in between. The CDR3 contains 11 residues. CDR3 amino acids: CASRGNTEAFF. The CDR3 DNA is TGTGCCAGTAGGGGGAACACTGAAGCTTTCTTT. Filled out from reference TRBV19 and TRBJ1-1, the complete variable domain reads DGGITQSPKYLFRKEGQNVTLSCEQNLNHDAMYWYRQDPGQGLRLIYYSQIVNDFQKGDIAEGYSVSREKKESFPLTVTSAQKNPTAFYLCASRGNTEAFFGQGTRLTVV.

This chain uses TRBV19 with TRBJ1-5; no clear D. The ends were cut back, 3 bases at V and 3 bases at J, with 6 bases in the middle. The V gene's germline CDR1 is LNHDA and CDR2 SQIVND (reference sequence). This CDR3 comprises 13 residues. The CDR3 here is CASSISHNQPQHF. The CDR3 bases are TGTGCCAGTAGTATCTCCCACAATCAGCCCCAGCATTTT.

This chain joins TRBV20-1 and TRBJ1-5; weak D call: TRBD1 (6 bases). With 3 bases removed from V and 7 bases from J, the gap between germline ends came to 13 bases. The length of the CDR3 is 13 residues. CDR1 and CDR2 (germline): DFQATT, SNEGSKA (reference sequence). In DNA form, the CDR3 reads TGCAGTGCTAGTGGAGGGGGGGTACAGCCCCAGCATTTT. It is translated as CSASGGGVQPQHF.